This TCR beta chain comes out of a study of shared clonotypes between healthy human individuals. Study at large: Plates per donor: three CD4 naive, three CD4 memory, two CD8 naive, one CD8 memory. Study-level results: Generation probabilities were higher for clonotypes shared across all four sorted-subset donors than for unshared ones. Larger estimated richness was generally seen in naive subsets than in memory subsets.

A remark on this clone: Its matching antigen is unknown.

Terminally differentiated effector memory CD45RA+ cells were left out of the naive CD8 fraction, which was CD45RO-negative and positively selected for CCR7. This CDR3 is built from 17 residues. V lost 2 bases and J lost 2; bases outside the gene matches: 12. CDR1 MGHRA and CDR2 YSYEKL come from the germline V gene. The repertoire was sequenced with immunoSEQ multiplex PCR; TCRdb's copy has only in-frame clones and lacks some. The sample has 2 million to 2.5 million clones, about 92% seen once. The rearrangement joins TRBV4-1 to TRBJ2-7, with 7 bases lining up with TRBD2. The source is a man between 18 and 29 years old in good health. Some clones in this sample may be carry-over from other donors' samples. The material sequenced was naive CD8+ T cells from PBMCs. CDR3 sequence: CASSQLWGRDYAYEQYF. CDR3 DNA: TGCGCCAGCAGCCAACTATGGGGTCGGGACTATGCCTACGAGCAGTACTTC.